The entry below gives a single T cell receptor (beta chain) sequence along with its context. Treatment in this sample: some 20 received Ad26.COV2.S at low or high dose, single or two shots; 5 received placebo; per-sample allocation not given. Sample collection was performed on day 63 after the first vaccine or placebo injection. Only in-frame clones appear in the TCRdb table, and some are missing; sequencing was by immunoSEQ multiplex PCR. Here the sample spans 440,000 or so clones, less than 95% being singletons. This sample was included in a study of Ad26.COV2.S vaccination and SARS-CoV-2 variants. This CDR3 spans 14 amino acids. Germline V gene sequence: CDR1 LGHDT, CDR2 YNNKEL (reference sequence). Trimming took off 0 bases at V and 7 bases at J, with 10 bases between the two ends.

The chain carries TRBV3-1 (or the pseudogene TRBV3-2) and TRBJ1-5; the D gene is possibly TRBD1 (6 bases). The clonotype originates from a person between 18 and 65 years old who received the Ad26.COV2.S COVID-19 vaccine or a placebo. Material: peripheral blood, obtained in a trial of Ad26.COV2.S vaccine versus placebo. Written as DNA, the CDR3 is TGTGCCAGCAGCCAAGATCAGGGGTTACAGCCCCAGCATTTT. Its protein product is CASSQDQGLQPQHF.